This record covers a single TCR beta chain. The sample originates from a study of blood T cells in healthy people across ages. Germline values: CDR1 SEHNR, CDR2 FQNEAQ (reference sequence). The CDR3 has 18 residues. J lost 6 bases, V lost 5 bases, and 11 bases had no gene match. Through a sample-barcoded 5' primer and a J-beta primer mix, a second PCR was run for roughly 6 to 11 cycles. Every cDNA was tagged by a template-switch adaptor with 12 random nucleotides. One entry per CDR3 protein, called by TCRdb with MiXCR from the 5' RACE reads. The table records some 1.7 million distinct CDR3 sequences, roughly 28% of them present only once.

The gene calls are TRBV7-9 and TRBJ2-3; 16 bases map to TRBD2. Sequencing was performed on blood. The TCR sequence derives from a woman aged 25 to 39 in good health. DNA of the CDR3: TGTGCCAGCAGCCTCGGGACTAGCGGGAGGGGATGGACGGATACGCAGTATTTT. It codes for CASSLGTSGRGWTDTQYF. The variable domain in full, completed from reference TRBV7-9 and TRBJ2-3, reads DTGVSQNPRHKITKRGQNVTFRCDPISEHNRLYWYRQTLGQGPEFLTYFQNEAQLEKSRLLSDRFSAERPKGSFSTLEIQRTEQGDSAMYLCASSLGTSGRGWTDTQYFGPGTRLTVL.